This T cell receptor beta chain was identified in a study of blood T cell repertoires in COVID-19. Germline values: CDR1 LGHDT, CDR2 YNNKEL (reference sequence). The ends were cut back, 1 base at V and 4 bases at J, with 14 bases in the middle. The CDR3 spans 15 residues. Authors' methods: Amplification with reference gene primers provided the estimates of nucleated cell counts. TCRdb's copy holds only in-frame clones and misses some; the assay was immunoSEQ multiplex PCR. V and J calls plus clone size are reproduced from that table; the DNA served to infer D and trimming. The table shows about 45,000 clones, with over 80% occurring only once.

Material for sequencing was peripheral blood. This TCR was sampled from a man in his fifties with active COVID-19. The chain joins TRBV3-1 (or the pseudogene TRBV3-2) to TRBJ2-7, with unresolved D. The CDR3 DNA reads as TGTGCCAGCAGCCAAGTCCCTCTAGTGCTGTACGAGCAGTACTTC. Translating it yields CASSQVPLVLYEQYF.